This TCR beta chain stems from a study of CD8 T cells in ankylosing spondylitis. This clonotype was observed a handful of times. TCRdb independently ran MiXCR on the 5' RACE reads; one entry per CDR3 protein. The table records 310,000 or so distinct CDR3 sequences, around 19% of them present only once. Germline V gene data show CDR1 as SQVTM and CDR2 as ANQGSEA. V lost 4 bases, J lost 3 bases, and 10 bases stayed unmatched. CDR3 length: 16 residues. The sequence came from a male donor with ankylosing spondylitis or in good health (not recorded which). This chain connects TRBV29-1 to TRBJ2-2; TRBD1 aligns across 8 bases. The sample was blood, either unsorted or a sorted T cell fraction (not recorded which). The CDR3 DNA reads as TGCAGCGTTGGATACTGGACAGGGTGGGACACCGGGGAGCTGTTTTTT. Encoded protein: CSVGYWTGWDTGELFF.